One sample yielded the 31 T cell receptor beta chains listed below, sequenced in a study of blood T cell repertoires in COVID-19. The method was immunoSEQ multiplex PCR; TCRdb's version includes in-frame clones alone and lacks a portion of them. The repertoire has approximately 210,000 clones, less than 90% of them found once; the top ten carry less than 0.75%. Material for sequencing was peripheral blood. These receptors all stem from a middle-aged man with acute or convalescent COVID-19.

The rearrangement joins TRBV9 to TRBJ2-3, with TRBD2 matching 14 bases. Germline V CDR1 and CDR2: SGDLS, YYNGEE. J lost 9 bases, V lost 3 bases, and 6 bases had no gene match. This CDR3 has 15 amino acids. The CDR3 DNA reads TGTGCCAGCAGCGAAGGGACTAGCGGGGGCCACACGCAGTATTTT. Translated: CASSEGTSGGHTQYF.

The chain combines TRBV7-9 with TRBJ2-2; 7 nucleotides align to TRBD2. The CDR3 runs 16 residues. Germline assignment: CDR1 SEHNR and CDR2 FQNEAQ (reference sequence). Trimming at V came to 8 bases and at J to 4 bases, leaving 13 bases not matched to a gene. CDR3 sequence reads: CASVGRERLSTGELFF. The DNA of the CDR3 is TGTGCCAGCGTGGGGCGGGAGCGTCTGAGCACCGGGGAGCTGTTTTTT.

The chain couples TRBV5-4 to TRBJ2-7, with D tentatively TRBD2 (6 bases). CDR1 SGHNT and CDR2 YYREEE come from the germline V gene (reference sequence). The V end lost 3 bases, the J end lost 3 bases, and 16 bases lay between the germline ends. The CDR3 sequence is 15 residues long. CDR3 nucleotide sequence: TGTGCCAGCAGCTCCCGGGACGGAGGGTTCTACGAGCAGTACTTC. As protein: CASSSRDGGFYEQYF.

This chain links TRBV10-3 with TRBJ1-2, with D possibly matching TRBD1 (6 bases). The CDR3 sequence is 13 residues long. With 4 bases removed from V and 5 bases from J, the gap between germline ends came to 11 bases. Germline-derived CDR1 and CDR2 are ENHRY and SYGVKD. CDR3 in amino acids: CAISAGGQYGYTF. The DNA of the CDR3 is TGTGCCATCAGTGCCGGCGGACAGTATGGCTACACCTTC.

The rearrangement joins TRBV19 to TRBJ1-4; D possibly corresponds to TRBD1 (5 bases). There are 16 residues in the CDR3. V was pared by 5 bases and J by 7 bases, with 20 bases between. Germline-derived CDR1 and CDR2 are LNHDA and SQIVND (reference sequence). This chain's CDR3 is CASSADPGGLREKLFF. The CDR3 nucleotides are TGTGCCAGTAGTGCGGACCCCGGGGGACTTCGTGAAAAACTGTTTTTT. Using reference TRBV19 and TRBJ1-4 for the parts outside the CDR3, the full variable domain is DGGITQSPKYLFRKEGQNVTLSCEQNLNHDAMYWYRQDPGQGLRLIYYSQIVNDFQKGDIAEGYSVSREKKESFPLTVTSAQKNPTAFYLCASSADPGGLREKLFFGSGTQLSVL.

This chain uses TRBV28 with TRBJ2-3; weak D call: TRBD1 (6 bases). Germline loops: CDR1 MDHEN, CDR2 SYDVKM. The V gene lost 3 bases and the J gene lost 0 bases, with 10 bases spanning the gap. The CDR3 sequence is 15 residues long. The CDR3 loop is CASSFPGQSTDTQYF. In DNA form, the CDR3 reads TGTGCCAGCAGTTTCCCGGGACAAAGCACAGATACGCAGTATTTT. Filled out from reference TRBV28 and TRBJ2-3, the complete variable domain reads DVKVTQSSRYLVKRTGEKVFLECVQDMDHENMFWYRQDPGLGLRLIYFSYDVKMKEKGDIPEGYSVSREKKERFSLILESASTNQTSMYLCASSFPGQSTDTQYFGPGTRLTVL.

CDR3 nucleotides: TGTGCCAGCAGCTTAGGGGGACTAGCGGCTTACAATGAGCAGTTCTTC. It translates to CASSLGGLAAYNEQFF. This chain joins TRBV7-6 and TRBJ2-1, with TRBD2 matching 11 bases. The germline gives CDR1 SGHVS, CDR2 FNYEAQ. V gave up 1 base and J gave up 4 bases; unmatched junction bases: 3. The CDR3 has 16 residues. Complete variable domain (other parts from reference TRBV7-6 and TRBJ2-1): GAGVSQSPRYKVTKRGQDVALRCDPISGHVSLYWYRQALGQGPEFLTYFNYEAQQDKSGLPNDRFSAERPEGSISTLTIQRTEQRDSAMYRCASSLGGLAAYNEQFFGPGTRLTVL.

J is TRBJ2-2 and V is TRBV19, with D possibly being TRBD1 (5 bases). Trimming took 7 bases from V and 1 from J, leaving 16 bases between them. CDR1 is LNHDA and CDR2 is SQIVND in the germline V gene (reference sequence). The CDR3 contains 16 residues. CDR3 bases: TGTGCCAGTATTGTAGGTGGGGCGATGAACACCGGGGAGCTGTTTTTT. This translates into CASIVGGAMNTGELFF.

V gene TRBV11-2 combines with J gene TRBJ2-1, with 13 bases that match TRBD2. Germline lookup yields CDR1 SGHAT and CDR2 FQNNGV. The CDR3 extends over 17 amino acids. Trimming removed 1 base from V and 8 bases from J; junction bases left unmatched: 8. CDR3 nucleotide sequence: TGTGCCAGCAGCTTAGGGACTAGCGGGGGCGCGGGGGATGAGCAGTTCTTC. The encoded protein is CASSLGTSGGAGDEQFF.

The rearrangement joins TRBV27 to TRBJ2-1; 9 nucleotides align to TRBD1. Losses at the gene ends were 2 bases for V and 0 bases for J; bases not matched to a gene: 17. The CDR3 is 21 amino acids. Germline-derived CDR1 and CDR2 are MNHEY and SMNVEV (reference sequence). CDR3 nucleotides: TGTGCCAGCAGTTTAGGGTGGACGGGACAGGGACCCACTCGCTCCTACAATGAGCAGTTCTTC. This translates into CASSLGWTGQGPTRSYNEQFF.

The chain carries TRBV6-5 and TRBJ1-5; TRBD1 agrees at 7 bases. The CDR3 has 14 amino acids. V trimming: 4 bases; J trimming: 2 bases; junction bases outside the gene matches: 2. The germline gives CDR1 MNHEY, CDR2 SVGAGI. This CDR3 is CASSSGTGNQPQHF. The CDR3, as DNA: TGTGCCAGCAGTTCCGGGACAGGCAATCAGCCCCAGCATTTT.

CDR3 loop: CATSSNRGYGYTF. The DNA of the CDR3 is TGTGCCACCAGCAGTAACAGGGGCTATGGCTACACCTTC. The rearrangement uses TRBV15 and TRBJ1-2; 7 nucleotides agree with TRBD1. CDR1 is LNHNV, CDR2 YYDKDF, per germline (reference sequence). The CDR3 runs to 13 residues. Losses at the gene ends were 3 bases for V and 4 bases for J; bases not matched to a gene: 2.

This clone was detected once. The V gene is TRBV7-2, the J gene TRBJ2-5, with D tentatively TRBD1 (6 bases). The V and J ends lost 2 bases and 7 bases respectively, with 11 bases between them. CDR3 size: 13 residues. Germline CDR1 and CDR2: SGHTA and FQGNSA. The CDR3 DNA sequence: TGTGCCAGCAGCTTAAGGGGGACGGGGACCCAGTACTTC. Its protein product is CASSLRGTGTQYF.

The J gene is TRBJ1-1, the V gene TRBV19; a weak D match, TRBD1 (5 bases). This CDR3 is 13 amino acids long. Germline V gives CDR1 LNHDA, CDR2 SQIVND (reference sequence). V gave up 4 bases and J gave up 6 bases, with 12 bases separating them. The CDR3 spells CASSSQGFSEAFF. Written as DNA, the CDR3 is TGTGCCAGTAGTAGCCAGGGATTCTCTGAAGCTTTCTTT.

This chain joins TRBV7-9 and TRBJ1-5; 8 bases map to TRBD1. Germline lookup yields CDR1 SEHNR and CDR2 FQNEAQ (reference sequence). V trimming: 5 bases; J trimming: 3 bases; junction bases outside the gene matches: 6. There are 15 residues in the CDR3. CDR3 sequence (DNA): TGTGCCAGCAGCCCGCCGACAGGGGACAATCAGCCCCAGCATTTT. It translates to CASSPPTGDNQPQHF.

The chain carries TRBV12-3 or TRBV12-4 and TRBJ1-4, with 7 bases aligning to TRBD1. V was clipped by 7 bases and J by 5 bases; unmatched bases: 4. This CDR3 is 13 amino acids long. The DNA for the CDR3 is TGTGCCAGCACCCGGGACAGCAATGAAAAACTGTTTTTT. As protein: CASTRDSNEKLFF.

The J gene is TRBJ1-1, the V gene TRBV4-2, with 7 bases lining up with TRBD1. V lost 0 bases and J lost 4; bases outside the gene matches: 11. Per germline, CDR1 LGHNA and CDR2 YNFKEQ. This CDR3 is 17 amino acids long. This chain's CDR3 is CASSQDPRGQKSTEAFF. The CDR3 DNA reads TGTGCCAGCAGCCAAGATCCGAGGGGACAGAAGAGCACTGAAGCTTTCTTT.

This sequence joins TRBV3-1 (or the pseudogene TRBV3-2) and TRBJ1-4, with 7 bases identical to TRBD1. Germline values: CDR1 LGHDT, CDR2 YNNKEL (reference sequence). This CDR3 is 14 amino acids long. V dropped 4 bases and J dropped 5; count of bases not matched to a gene: 4. The CDR3 here is CASSPDRANEKLFF. The DNA for the CDR3 is TGTGCCAGCAGCCCCGACAGGGCCAATGAAAAACTGTTTTTT.

This clone has more than one count but fewer than ten. This chain links TRBV5-1 with TRBJ1-4; TRBD1 is a possible D gene (5 bases). Deletions cut 5 bases from V and 5 bases from J, with 25 bases between. Per the germline V gene, CDR1 is SGHRS and CDR2 is YFSETQ. CDR3 length equals 18 residues. The CDR3 DNA is TGCGCCAGCAGGCCGGTCCCACAGGTGACCCTCAGAAATGAAAAACTGTTTTTT. It yields the protein CASRPVPQVTLRNEKLFF.

The chain links TRBV5-6 to TRBJ1-5; no definite D call. The CDR3 runs to 14 residues. Per germline, CDR1 SGHDT and CDR2 YYEEEE. Trimming took 0 bases from V and 7 from J, leaving 11 bases between them. The CDR3, as DNA: TGTGCCAGCAGCTTGGGGTCGAGGGCCCAGCCCCAGCATTTT. This codes for CASSLGSRAQPQHF.

The chain recombines TRBV27 with TRBJ1-5; 12 positions match TRBD1. Germline V gene lookup returns CDR1 MNHEY and CDR2 SMNVEV (reference sequence). V gave up 4 bases and J gave up 7 bases; unmatched junction bases: 8. There are 16 residues in the CDR3. The CDR3 spells CASSYRDRGLGQPQHF. In nucleotides, the CDR3 is TGTGCCAGCAGTTACAGGGACAGGGGGCTAGGGCAGCCCCAGCATTTT.

The rearrangement links TRBV6-1 to TRBJ2-7; 7 bases line up with TRBD1. The germline CDR1 and CDR2 sequences are MNHNS and SASEGT. With 4 bases clipped from V and 3 bases from J, the junction kept 12 bases outside the gene matches. The CDR3 extends over 16 amino acids. CDR3 bases: TGTGCCAGCAGTGGACCGGGACAGAGAGGGGACTACGAGCAGTACTTC. It translates to CASSGPGQRGDYEQYF.

The CDR3 loop reads CASSPASGGKNIQYF. DNA for the CDR3: TGTGCCAGCAGCCCCGCTAGCGGGGGGAAAAACATTCAGTACTTC. V and J are TRBV11-2 and TRBJ2-4, with 11 bases identical to TRBD2. Per germline, CDR1 SGHAT and CDR2 FQNNGV. The V gene end was trimmed by 5 bases and the J gene end by 4 bases; junction bases not matched to a gene: 4. The CDR3 has 15 amino acids.

The chain couples TRBV10-3 to TRBJ2-2; D is unresolved. V was cut by 0 bases and J by 0 bases, with 8 bases left in between. The CDR3 covers 16 residues. Germline values: CDR1 ENHRY, CDR2 SYGVKD. CDR3 nucleotides: TGTGCCATCAGTGAGTCCCTACAGACGAACACCGGGGAGCTGTTTTTT. Translating gives CAISESLQTNTGELFF.

The J gene is TRBJ1-1, the V gene TRBV19; 9 nucleotides agree with TRBD1. V lost 5 bases and J lost 8; bases outside the gene matches: 9. The CDR3 extends over 14 amino acids. The germline gives CDR1 LNHDA, CDR2 SQIVND (reference sequence). The CDR3 sequence is CASSLGQGIMEAFF. The CDR3 nucleotides read TGTGCCAGTAGTCTTGGACAGGGGATAATGGAAGCTTTCTTT.

V gene TRBV3-1 (or the pseudogene TRBV3-2) combines with J gene TRBJ2-7; 7 bases agree with TRBD1. Germline-derived CDR1 and CDR2 are LGHDT and YNNKEL (reference sequence). The CDR3 length is 14 residues. V shed 4 bases and J 7 bases; nucleotides not matched to a gene: 10. The CDR3 bases are TGTGCCAGCAGCCCAGGGGGTCTTTCAGGTGAGCAGTACTTC. Translation: CASSPGGLSGEQYF.

The chain has TRBV6-5 and TRBJ1-4; maybe TRBD1 (5 bases). CDR1 is MNHEY and CDR2 is SVGAGI in the germline V gene. The V gene lost 6 bases and the J gene lost 3 bases, with 11 bases spanning the gap. The CDR3 is 14 amino acids. The CDR3 protein is CASRTERANEKLFF. The DNA of the CDR3 is TGTGCCAGCAGGACAGAGAGAGCTAATGAAAAACTGTTTTTT.

The rearrangement links TRBV11-1 to TRBJ2-7, with D possibly matching TRBD2 (5 bases). Trimming took 2 bases from V and 0 from J, leaving 11 bases between them. This CDR3 comprises 15 residues. Germline V gene lookup returns CDR1 SGHAT and CDR2 FQDESV (reference sequence). CDR3 bases: TGTGCCAGCAGCTTAAGCGGCAGCAGCTCCTACGAGCAGTACTTC. It translates to CASSLSGSSSYEQYF. Full variable domain (rest looked up from reference TRBV11-1 and TRBJ2-7): EAEVAQSPRYKITEKSQAVAFWCDPISGHATLYWYRQILGQGPELLVQFQDESVVDDSQLPKDRFSAERLKGVDSTLKIQPAELGDSAMYLCASSLSGSSSYEQYFGPGTRLTVT.

For the CDR3, the DNA is TGTGCCAGCAGGTCCGGGATCCCTACCTATGGCTACACCTTC. Translating gives CASRSGIPTYGYTF. V is TRBV2 and J is TRBJ1-2, with D unresolved. Between the trimmed V and J ends, which lost 6 bases and 4 bases, there was a span of 15 bases. Per germline, CDR1 SNHLY and CDR2 FYNNEI. This CDR3 has 14 amino acids.

The chain combines TRBV11-3 with TRBJ2-1; no clear D. The CDR3 runs 13 residues. Germline loops: CDR1 SGHNT, CDR2 YENEEA. The V end lost 4 bases, the J end lost 11 bases, and 15 bases lay between the germline ends. The CDR3 region is CASSSGSLIQQFF. The CDR3 region has the DNA TGTGCCAGCAGCTCCGGGTCCCTAATTCAGCAGTTCTTC. Using reference TRBV11-3 and TRBJ2-1 for the parts outside the CDR3, the full variable domain is EAGVVQSPRYKIIEKKQPVAFWCNPISGHNTLYWYLQNLGQGPELLIRYENEEAVDDSQLPKDRFSAERLKGVDSTLKIQPAELGDSAVYLCASSSGSLIQQFFGPGTRLTVL.

The genes are TRBV10-3 and TRBJ1-1; a weak D match, TRBD1 (6 bases). CDR3 length: 15 amino acids. Germline lookup yields CDR1 ENHRY and CDR2 SYGVKD. V lost 3 bases to trimming and J lost 3 bases, with 14 bases between them. CDR3 nucleotides: TGTGCCATCAGTGAAAGAGGTCAGGGGCACACTGAAGCTTTCTTT. It specifies CAISERGQGHTEAFF.